This T cell receptor (beta chain) was observed in a study of control samples from healthy donors and cancer patients. Method: immunoSEQ multiplex PCR; TCRdb's copy keeps in-frame clones and lacks some. This table has about 160,000 clones, around 94% appearing once. The sequenced sample was PBMCs. The sequence came from a man in his 60s with colorectal cancer.

The DNA of the CDR3 is TGCGCCAGCAGCTTGAGCACAGATACGCAGTATTTT. It is translated as CASSLSTDTQYF. The gene calls are TRBV5-1 and TRBJ2-3, with D unclear. V lost 1 base, J lost 0 bases, and 0 bases lay in between. CDR1 is SGHRS, CDR2 YFSETQ, per germline. The CDR3 has 12 residues.